This TCR beta chain was recorded in a study of blood T cell repertoires in COVID-19. Authors' data handling: Nucleated cell counts were estimated from reference gene primer amplification. Sequencing was performed with immunoSEQ multiplex PCR; in TCRdb, only in-frame clones are kept and a portion is missing. V and J calls and clone size are those listed in that table; D and trimming were worked out from the DNA. The data hold 150,000 to 200,000 clones, with about 88% observed a single time. This CDR3 has 15 residues. Trimming left V 3 bases short and J 2 bases short, with 14 bases between. In germline, CDR1 is LGHNA, CDR2 YNFKEQ.

The sequence derives from a woman aged 40-49 years with acute COVID-19. The sample consisted of PBMCs or T cells enriched from blood (not recorded which). The chain links TRBV4-2 to TRBJ2-7; possible D gene TRBD1, 7 bases. DNA of the CDR3: TGTGCCAGCAGCCACGAACCAGGGGGGCCCTACGAGCAGTACTTC. Translating gives CASSHEPGGPYEQYF.